This TCR beta chain was profiled in a study of CD8+CD57+ T cells in acquired aplastic anemia. Trimming shortened V by 4 bases and J by 11 bases, and 15 bases separated the two germline ends. CDR1 is LNHDA and CDR2 is SQIVND in the germline V gene (reference sequence). The CDR3 sequence is 14 residues long. Sequencing was done on patients that had shown CD8+CD57+ cell expansion by flow cytometry. No therapy was given to patients before blood sampling. This clonotype showed up many times. According to the study, genomic DNA was the template for TCR beta VDJ and CDR3 profiling. TCRdb redid the calling of the reads with MiXCR, one entry per CDR3 protein. This table holds more than 150,000 distinct CDR3 sequences, roughly half found once.

The V call is TRBV19, the J call TRBJ1-6; tentative D call: TRBD1 (5 bases). The sample comprised sorted CD4+, CD8+, or CD8+CD57+ T cells (not recorded which) from PBMCs. The clonotype comes from a human donor with aplastic anemia. The CDR3 DNA is TGTGCCAGTAGTACGGGCGGAGGGGAGACACCCCTCCACTTT. Translation gives CASSTGGGETPLHF.